These T cell receptor beta chains were read from a single sample in a study of blood T cell repertoires in COVID-19. Method: immunoSEQ multiplex PCR; TCRdb's copy keeps in-frame clones and lacks some. This sample carries 45,000 to 65,000 clones, about 86% of them seen once, and the ten largest clones take about 4.6%. Sequences were obtained from peripheral blood. Source of these receptors: a man older than 75 with active COVID-19. Each CDR3 is given with its conserved first and last residue. The D gene is left open where the match is weak. A clone size is listed for some rows: how often the clone was seen (once, few, many), or a class if it is expanded.

TRBD1	TRBV5-1	.	CASSFTGGNPDTQYF
.	TRBV7-2	.	CASSLDGRTGENTEAFF
TRBD1	TRBV9	.	CASSVAPPGQGTIQETQYF
.	TRBV5-6	few	CASSSRIGQNNEQYF
TRBD1	TRBV7-3	.	CASSLGVDREIDTQYF
TRBD1	TRBV7-9	.	CASSRGDRVNSPLHF
TRBD2	TRBV19	.	CASSPPVEAGTEQYF
.	TRBV28	.	CASKGSGAQEGNEQFF
TRBD2	TRBV10-3	.	CAIKEAGLYNEQFF
TRBD2	TRBV5-1	.	CASSPSTSGAQETQYF
TRBD1	TRBV18	.	CASSPSTTGYEQYF
.	TRBV24-1	.	CATSDNSGLGTDTQYF
.	TRBV9	.	CASSVGFSGREQFF
.	TRBV2	.	CASSLDILQYF
TRBD1	TRBV6-6	.	CASSGQGANNEQFF
.	TRBV7-2	.	CASSFQGYSRETQYF
.	TRBV10-2	.	CASTGDAGDLDEQFF
.	TRBV9	.	CASSVDRVDGYTF
.	TRBV27	.	CASSFRGRAGGTQYF
.	TRBV28	.	CASSLIGGADIQYF
TRBD2	TRBV7-9	.	CAVGGGLAAYNEQFF
.	TRBV10-1	.	CATKTSTQSDTQYF
.	TRBV9	few	CASSAQGQLYNEQFF
.	TRBV7-6	.	CASSPGVGFNQPQHF
.	TRBV11-2	few	CASTFPEGSVDEQFF
.	TRBV6-2/TRBV6-3	.	CASSLDYNEQFF
TRBD1	TRBV7-9	few	CASSRIPGQGVVGTDTQYF
.	TRBV7-9	few	CASSGWGQGEQYF
.	TRBV2	.	CASTLSYEQYF
TRBD1	TRBV3-1/TRBV3-2	.	CASSLMTGTGSLKLFF
.	TRBV6-2/TRBV6-3	few	CASTPAGSYNEQFF
.	TRBV30	once	CAWSESQKGSGANVLTF
TRBD1	TRBV7-9	.	CASSLEQGMTSSQPQHF
TRBD2	TRBV3-1/TRBV3-2	.	CASSQTGTSGLTWHQETQYF
.	TRBV5-4	.	CASSLERRDEQYF
.	TRBV28	.	CASRPPQGSGTDTQYF
.	TRBV10-3	.	CAISEGQGNNEQFF
.	TRBV10-2	.	CASSGTANQPQHF
.	TRBV18	.	CASSPADSQETQYF
.	TRBV24-1	.	CATSPGLTQETQYF
.	TRBV12-3/TRBV12-4	.	CASSRGAAQYF
.	TRBV4-1	.	CASSQDGQGGYTF
TRBD1	TRBV5-6	once	CASSKTLTGAYEQYF
TRBD2	TRBV27	.	CASRPAGLAGNHNEQFF
.	TRBV19	.	CASSMGRDTLAHTEAFF
TRBD2	TRBV3-1/TRBV3-2	.	CASKPGLAGGTDTQYF
.	TRBV7-9	.	CASSPRSGVGFYNEQFF
TRBD2	TRBV19	.	CASDGGGETQYF
TRBD2	TRBV19	.	CASSTLAGDSYNEQFF
TRBD2	TRBV6-5	.	CASSSPGGENTGELFF
TRBD1	TRBV9	.	CASSAGQGSNSPLHF
.	TRBV20-1	.	CSASPPASYGYTF
.	TRBV2	.	CASRTAGDGNSPLHF